These 24 T cell receptor beta chains originate from one sample sequenced in a study of cytomegalovirus exposure and HLA in healthy donors. Vbeta (60) and Jbeta (13) primers were used in the PCR. Repertoires were generated with immunoSEQ multiplex PCR, while TCRdb's copy carries only in-frame clones and drops some. This table has some 120,000 clones, around 80% appearing once. Material for sequencing was PBMCs. The receptors come from a man in his fifties in good health and CMV-seronegative.

The chain joins TRBV27 to TRBJ1-2; possible D gene TRBD1, 6 bases. The CDR3 totals 12 residues. The germline V gene has CDR1 MNHEY and CDR2 SMNVEV (reference sequence). The CDR3 DNA follows: TGTGCTTCCTCCAGGGGAGGGTATGGCTACACCTTC. Translating it yields CASSRGGYGYTF.

This chain uses TRBV28 with TRBJ2-7, with a possible D match to TRBD2 (6 bases). This CDR3 region has 14 residues. Germline loops: CDR1 MDHEN, CDR2 SYDVKM. V was shortened by 5 bases and J by 1 base, with 12 bases between the two germline ends. The CDR3 protein is CASSPTSVSYEQYF. CDR3 nucleotide sequence: TGTGCCAGCAGTCCGACTAGTGTTTCCTACGAGCAGTACTTC.

This sequence joins TRBV7-6 and TRBJ1-4; D is uncertain. The CDR3 is 13 residues long. The V gene lost 1 base and the J gene lost 8 bases, with 8 bases spanning the gap. CDR1 and CDR2 (germline): SGHVS, FNYEAQ. CDR3 coding DNA: TGTGCCAGCAGCTTAGTAGCCGGAGAAAAACTGTTTTTT. It translates to CASSLVAGEKLFF.

V usage is TRBV11-2 and J usage is TRBJ1-1; tentative D call: TRBD1 (5 bases). From germline, CDR1 is SGHAT and CDR2 FQNNGV. V lost 6 bases and J lost 5, with 16 bases in between. CDR3 length: 14 residues. The CDR3 is CASRDQGPETEAFF. The CDR3 nucleotides read TGTGCCAGCAGGGATCAGGGCCCTGAGACTGAAGCTTTCTTT.

The chain combines TRBV5-1 with TRBJ2-3, with 11 bases identical to TRBD2. The CDR3 loop spans 16 amino acids. V was pared by 4 bases and J by 1 base, with 5 bases of the junction left unmatched. Germline CDR1 reads SGHRS; CDR2 reads YFSETQ. In DNA form, the CDR3 reads TGCGCCAGCAGCCCTTCGACTAGCGGGGGCACAGATACGCAGTATTTT. Amino acid sequence: CASSPSTSGGTDTQYF.

The rearrangement links TRBV5-1 to TRBJ1-2; 8 nucleotides agree with TRBD1. The germline gives CDR1 SGHRS, CDR2 YFSETQ. V lost 4 bases and J lost 6; bases outside the gene matches: 5. The CDR3 has 13 amino acids. CDR3 bases: TGCGCCAGCAGCAATACAGGGGGACATGGCTACACCTTC. Translating gives CASSNTGGHGYTF.

The V gene is TRBV28, the J gene TRBJ2-7, with D maybe TRBD1 (5 bases). Trimming took off 2 bases at V and 0 bases at J, with 8 bases between the two ends. The CDR3 extends over 14 amino acids. The germline CDR1 and CDR2 sequences are MDHEN and SYDVKM. The CDR3 nucleotides are TGTGCCAGCAGTTTACAGGGAACCTCCTACGAGCAGTACTTC. This sequence encodes CASSLQGTSYEQYF. The variable domain in full, completed from reference TRBV28 and TRBJ2-7, reads DVKVTQSSRYLVKRTGEKVFLECVQDMDHENMFWYRQDPGLGLRLIYFSYDVKMKEKGDIPEGYSVSREKKERFSLILESASTNQTSMYLCASSLQGTSYEQYFGPGTRLTVT.

The chain joins TRBV28 to TRBJ1-5; 7 bases fit TRBD1. Germline loops: CDR1 MDHEN, CDR2 SYDVKM. CDR3 length: 16 amino acids. Trimming took 3 bases from V and 3 from J; bases not matched to a gene: 8. The CDR3 reads CASSFRHRGDNQPQHF. In DNA, the CDR3 is TGTGCCAGCAGTTTCCGCCACAGGGGTGACAATCAGCCCCAGCATTTT.

CDR3 residues: CASCPGTSPSETQYF. The CDR3 nucleotides read TGTGCCAGCTGCCCCGGGACTAGCCCTTCAGAGACCCAGTACTTC. This sequence joins TRBV5-6 and TRBJ2-5, with 9 positions matching TRBD2. V lost 7 bases and J lost 4; bases outside the gene matches: 11. Germline V gene sequence: CDR1 SGHDT, CDR2 YYEEEE. The CDR3 has 15 amino acids. The entire variable domain, with the rest obtained from reference TRBV5-6 and TRBJ2-5, is as follows: DAGVTQSPTHLIKTRGQQVTLRCSPKSGHDTVSWYQQALGQGPQFIFQYYEEEERQRGNFPDRFSGHQFPNYSSELNVNALLLGDSALYLCASCPGTSPSETQYFGPGTRLLVL.

J is TRBJ1-1 and V is TRBV6-6; perhaps TRBD1 as D (6 bases). Trimming left V 0 bases short and J 0 bases short, with 8 bases between. The germline V gene has CDR1 MNHNY and CDR2 SVGAGI (reference sequence). The CDR3 has 15 amino acids. CDR3 nucleotides: TGTGCCAGCAGTTACTCGCACAGGGTGAACACTGAAGCTTTCTTT. It is translated as CASSYSHRVNTEAFF.

The chain uses TRBV2 and TRBJ2-7; 8 bases map to TRBD1. Trimming at V came to 0 bases and at J to 4 bases, leaving 11 bases not matched to a gene. The CDR3 sequence is 17 residues long. Germline lookup yields CDR1 SNHLY and CDR2 FYNNEI. The CDR3 protein is CASSEARAGGGLYEQYF. Here the CDR3 DNA reads TGTGCCAGCAGTGAAGCGAGGGCAGGGGGCGGGTTATACGAGCAGTACTTC.

J is TRBJ1-1 and V is TRBV6-5, with 7 bases identical to TRBD1. This CDR3 contains 15 residues. Germline V CDR1 and CDR2: MNHEY, SVGAGI. Trimming removed 2 bases from V and 7 bases from J; junction bases left unmatched: 10. This CDR3 reads CASSYGQGGDSEAFF. The CDR3 coding sequence is TGTGCCAGCAGTTACGGGCAGGGGGGTGACAGTGAAGCTTTCTTT.

V is TRBV28 and J is TRBJ2-3; weak D call: TRBD1 (6 bases). The CDR3 loop spans 15 amino acids. Trimming cost V 4 bases and J 4 bases, with 15 bases left between them. From germline, CDR1 is MDHEN and CDR2 SYDVKM. The CDR3 DNA is TGTGCCAGCAGTTACGAAAACAGGGTGGCAGATACGCAGTATTTT. Protein sequence: CASSYENRVADTQYF. Variable domain in full (rest from reference TRBV28 and TRBJ2-3): DVKVTQSSRYLVKRTGEKVFLECVQDMDHENMFWYRQDPGLGLRLIYFSYDVKMKEKGDIPEGYSVSREKKERFSLILESASTNQTSMYLCASSYENRVADTQYFGPGTRLTVL.

The rearrangement joins TRBV5-1 to TRBJ1-2; tentative D call: TRBD1 (6 bases). Germline loops: CDR1 SGHRS, CDR2 YFSETQ. The length of the CDR3 is 13 residues. Trimming cost V 3 bases and J 6 bases, with 12 bases left between them. CDR3 in amino acids: CASSYNRADGYTF. The CDR3 nucleotides are TGCGCCAGCAGCTATAACAGGGCTGATGGCTACACCTTC.

The rearrangement links TRBV10-1 to TRBJ1-5; maybe TRBD1 (5 bases). Germline values: CDR1 WNHNN, CDR2 SYGVQD (reference sequence). The CDR3 is made up of 16 amino acids. The V and J ends lost 10 bases and 1 base respectively, with 20 bases between them. The DNA for the CDR3 is TGCGCCACCCTACCTGGCAGGGATGTAAGCAATCAGCCCCAGCATTTT. It translates to CATLPGRDVSNQPQHF.

V and J are TRBV5-1 and TRBJ2-7; D uncertain. Germline V lookup: CDR1 SGHRS, CDR2 YFSETQ. The V and J ends lost 4 bases and 5 bases respectively, with 10 bases between them. The length of the CDR3 is 12 residues. CDR3 DNA: TGCGCCAGCAGCGACACCCCGAACGAGCAGTACTTC. Protein product: CASSDTPNEQYF. Drawing the rest from reference TRBV5-1 and TRBJ2-7, the complete variable domain is KAGVTQTPRYLIKTRGQQVTLSCSPISGHRSVSWYQQTPGQGLQFLFEYFSETQRNKGNFPGRFSGRQFSNSRSEMNVSTLELGDSALYLCASSDTPNEQYFGPGTRLTVT.

The table lists this clone with a few counts. V gene TRBV2 combines with J gene TRBJ2-2, with D perhaps TRBD1 (6 bases). The CDR3 runs 14 residues. V lost 5 bases and J lost 5, with 12 bases in between. The germline V gene encodes CDR1 SNHLY and CDR2 FYNNEI. The CDR3: CASSWGLETGELFF. DNA of the CDR3: TGTGCCAGCAGTTGGGGGCTAGAGACCGGGGAGCTGTTTTTT.

The count of this clone is one. The CDR3 nucleotides are TGTGCCAGCAGTGAAGACAGGGGATGGGACATTCAGTACTTC. Its protein is CASSEDRGWDIQYF. V and J are TRBV6-1 and TRBJ2-4, with TRBD1 identical over 7 bases. There are 14 residues in the CDR3. The germline V gene has CDR1 MNHNS and CDR2 SASEGT. Germline trimming cut 1 base from V and 8 bases from J; bases unmatched to any gene: 5.

The chain combines TRBV5-1 with TRBJ2-2; D uncertain. The CDR3 has 13 amino acids. The germline V gene encodes CDR1 SGHRS and CDR2 YFSETQ. V lost 5 bases and J lost 5, with 10 bases in between. The CDR3: CASSHSITGELFF. The CDR3 region has the DNA TGCGCCAGCAGTCACAGTATTACCGGGGAGCTGTTTTTT.

The rearrangement links TRBV7-3 to TRBJ2-1; 11 nucleotides line up with TRBD1. The junction had 12 bases not matched to a gene; V was cut back by 5 bases and J by 9 bases. Germline-derived CDR1 and CDR2 are SGHTA and FQGTGA. The CDR3 length is 16 residues. CDR3 amino acids: CASSNQRTGGHGEQFF. CDR3 DNA sequence: TGTGCCAGCAGCAACCAGAGGACAGGGGGCCACGGTGAGCAGTTCTTC.

About this clone: Relative to the germline gene, one junction end is altered; a read error may explain this. The genes are TRBV2 and TRBJ1-2; D might be TRBD1 (6 bases). Germline CDR1 and CDR2: SNHLY and FYNNEI. The CDR3 consists of 16 residues. CDR3 DNA sequence: TGTGCCAGCATTAAAACAGGGCTAAGGCTTAACTATGGCTACCCCTTC. Translated, it gives CASIKTGLRLNYGYPF.

This chain uses TRBV9 with TRBJ2-5, with 7 bases fitting TRBD2. Germline loops: CDR1 SGDLS, CDR2 YYNGEE. With V trimmed by 7 bases and J by 5 bases, 14 bases remained unmatched. The CDR3 has 15 amino acids. CDR3 residues: CASASGAPGLETQYF. For the CDR3, the DNA is TGTGCCAGCGCAAGCGGGGCCCCAGGGTTGGAGACCCAGTACTTC.

The CDR3 sequence is CASSYSISSGNTIYF. The CDR3, as DNA: TGTGCCAGCAGTTATTCCATCAGCTCTGGAAACACCATATATTTT. The J gene is TRBJ1-3, the V gene TRBV6-5, with unresolved D. CDR3 length: 15 amino acids. V lost 3 bases and J lost 0, with 9 bases in between. The germline V gene has CDR1 MNHEY and CDR2 SVGAGI.

This clone was recorded only once. CDR3 sequence: CASSRGPSTDTQYF. The CDR3 nucleotides are TGTGCCAGCAGTAGGGGCCCTAGCACAGATACGCAGTATTTT. The V and J genes are TRBV9 and TRBJ2-3, with a tentative D call TRBD1 (5 bases). V was shortened by 5 bases and J by 0 bases, with 10 bases between the two germline ends. The CDR3 sequence is 14 residues long. Germline lookup yields CDR1 SGDLS and CDR2 YYNGEE.